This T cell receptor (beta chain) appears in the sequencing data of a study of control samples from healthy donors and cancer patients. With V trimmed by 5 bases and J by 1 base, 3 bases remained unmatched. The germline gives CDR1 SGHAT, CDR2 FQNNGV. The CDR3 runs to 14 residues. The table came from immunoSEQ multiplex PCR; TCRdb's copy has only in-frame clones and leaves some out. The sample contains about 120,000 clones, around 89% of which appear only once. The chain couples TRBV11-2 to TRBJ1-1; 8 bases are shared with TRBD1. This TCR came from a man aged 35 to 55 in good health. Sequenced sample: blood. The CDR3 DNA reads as TGTGCCAGCAGCGTTCAGGGGGCGAACACTGAAGCTTTCTTT. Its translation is CASSVQGANTEAFF. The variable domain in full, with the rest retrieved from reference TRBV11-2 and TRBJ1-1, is EAGVAQSPRYKIIEKRQSVAFWCNPISGHATLYWYQQILGQGPKLLIQFQNNGVVDDSQLPKDRFSAERLKGVDSTLKIQPAKLEDSAVYLCASSVQGANTEAFFGQGTRLTVV.